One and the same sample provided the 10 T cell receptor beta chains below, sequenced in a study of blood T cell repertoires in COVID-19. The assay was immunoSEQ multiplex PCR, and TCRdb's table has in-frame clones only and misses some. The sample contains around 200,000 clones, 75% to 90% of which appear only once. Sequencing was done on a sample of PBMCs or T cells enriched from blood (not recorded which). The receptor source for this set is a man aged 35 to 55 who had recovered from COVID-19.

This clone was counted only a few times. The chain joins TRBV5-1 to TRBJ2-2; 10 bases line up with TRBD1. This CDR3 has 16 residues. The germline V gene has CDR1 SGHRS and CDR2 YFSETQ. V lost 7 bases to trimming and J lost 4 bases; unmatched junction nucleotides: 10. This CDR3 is CASDQTGTGVTGELFF. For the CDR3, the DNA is TGCGCCAGCGACCAAACCGGGACAGGGGTCACCGGGGAGCTGTTTTTT.

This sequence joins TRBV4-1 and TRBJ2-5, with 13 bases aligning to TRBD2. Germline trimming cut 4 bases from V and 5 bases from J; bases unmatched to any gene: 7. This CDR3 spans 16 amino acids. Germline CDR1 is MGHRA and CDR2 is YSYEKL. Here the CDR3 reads CASSRTSGSIIETQYF. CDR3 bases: TGCGCCAGCAGCCGGACTAGCGGGAGTATTATCGAGACCCAGTACTTC.

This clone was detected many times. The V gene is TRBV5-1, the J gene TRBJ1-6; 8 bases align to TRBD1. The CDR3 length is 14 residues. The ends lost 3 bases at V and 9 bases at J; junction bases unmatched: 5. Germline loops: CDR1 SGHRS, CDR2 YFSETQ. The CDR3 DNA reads TGCGCCAGCAGCTCGACAGGGGAGGGTTCACCCCTCCACTTT. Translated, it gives CASSSTGEGSPLHF.

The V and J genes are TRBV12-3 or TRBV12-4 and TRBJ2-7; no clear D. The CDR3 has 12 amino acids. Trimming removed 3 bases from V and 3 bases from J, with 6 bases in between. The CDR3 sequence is CASSFSYYEQYF. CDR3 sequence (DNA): TGTGCCAGCAGTTTTTCGTACTACGAGCAGTACTTC.

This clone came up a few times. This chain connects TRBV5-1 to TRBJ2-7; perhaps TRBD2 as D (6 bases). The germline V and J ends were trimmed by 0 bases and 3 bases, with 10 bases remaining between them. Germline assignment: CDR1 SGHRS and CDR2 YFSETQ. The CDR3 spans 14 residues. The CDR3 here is CASSLEGTVYEQYF. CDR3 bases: TGCGCCAGCAGCTTGGAGGGGACTGTCTACGAGCAGTACTTC.

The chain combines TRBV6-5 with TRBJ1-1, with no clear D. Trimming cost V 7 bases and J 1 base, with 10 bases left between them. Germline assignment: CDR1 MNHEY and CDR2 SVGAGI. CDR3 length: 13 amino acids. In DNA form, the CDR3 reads TGTGCCAGCAATCGAGGAGCGAACACTGAAGCTTTCTTT. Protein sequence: CASNRGANTEAFF.

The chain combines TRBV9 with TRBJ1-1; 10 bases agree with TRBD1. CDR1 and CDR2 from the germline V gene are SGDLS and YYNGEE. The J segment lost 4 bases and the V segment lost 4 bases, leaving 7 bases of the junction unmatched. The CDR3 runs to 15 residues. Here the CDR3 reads CASSTGTGASTEAFF. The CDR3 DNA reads TGTGCCAGCAGCACAGGGACAGGGGCTAGCACTGAAGCTTTCTTT. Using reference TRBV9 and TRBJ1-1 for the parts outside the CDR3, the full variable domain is DSGVTQTPKHLITATGQRVTLRCSPRSGDLSVYWYQQSLDQGLQFLIQYYNGEERAKGNILERFSAQQFPDLHSELNLSSLELGDSALYFCASSTGTGASTEAFFGQGTRLTVV.

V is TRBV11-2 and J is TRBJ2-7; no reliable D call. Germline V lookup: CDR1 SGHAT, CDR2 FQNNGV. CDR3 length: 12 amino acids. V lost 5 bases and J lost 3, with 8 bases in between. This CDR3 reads CASSQVGYEQYF. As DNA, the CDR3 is TGTGCCAGCAGCCAGGTAGGCTACGAGCAGTACTTC.

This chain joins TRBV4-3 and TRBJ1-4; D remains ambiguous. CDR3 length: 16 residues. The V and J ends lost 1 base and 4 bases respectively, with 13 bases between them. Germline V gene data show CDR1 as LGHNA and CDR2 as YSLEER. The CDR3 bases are TGCGCCAGCAGCCAAGTGGGAGGGCGAAGTAATGAAAAACTGTTTTTT. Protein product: CASSQVGGRSNEKLFF.

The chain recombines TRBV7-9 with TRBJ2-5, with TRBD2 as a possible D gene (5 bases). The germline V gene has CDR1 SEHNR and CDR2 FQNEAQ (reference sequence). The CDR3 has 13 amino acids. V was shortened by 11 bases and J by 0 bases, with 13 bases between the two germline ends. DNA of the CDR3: TGTGCCGAAAGGACGCGGGACCAAGAGACCCAGTACTTC. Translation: CAERTRDQETQYF.